Presented here are 23 T cell receptor beta chains from one specimen sequenced in a study of T cells in localized non-small cell lung cancer. Method: immunoSEQ multiplex PCR; TCRdb's copy keeps in-frame clones and lacks some. The table has 20,000 to 25,000 clones, 75% to 90% seen once. The starting material was peripheral blood, obtained before any cancer treatment. All receptors come from a man between 35 and 75 years old with stage I squamous cell lung carcinoma.

V and J are TRBV6-1 and TRBJ1-3, with D tentatively TRBD1 (5 bases). CDR1 and CDR2 (germline): MNHNS, SASEGT. Trimming stripped 3 bases from V and 0 bases from J, with 6 bases between. The length of the CDR3 is 14 residues. CDR3 region: CASSDRVSGNTIYF. CDR3 bases: TGTGCCAGCAGTGACAGGGTCTCTGGAAACACCATATATTTT.

This clone was seen once. The rearrangement links TRBV4-3 to TRBJ2-6, with a possible D match to TRBD1 (6 bases). Germline CDR1 reads LGHNA; CDR2 reads YSLEER. V was trimmed by 0 bases and J by 0 bases, leaving 9 bases between them. The CDR3 is 17 amino acids. The chain's CDR3 is CASSQEQGYSGANVLTF. CDR3 bases: TGCGCCAGCAGCCAAGAACAGGGATACTCTGGGGCCAACGTCCTGACTTTC.

The chain couples TRBV7-8 to TRBJ2-5; the match to TRBD2 covers 8 bases. There are 15 residues in the CDR3. V was clipped by 1 base and J by 1 base; unmatched bases: 2. Germline V lookup: CDR1 SGHVS, CDR2 FQNEAQ. The CDR3 loop is CASSLVGGAQETQYF. The CDR3 DNA follows: TGTGCCAGCAGCTTAGTCGGGGGGGCCCAAGAGACCCAGTACTTC.

The V gene is TRBV28, the J gene TRBJ2-7; D gene ambiguous. The V end was cut by 6 bases, the J end by 0 bases, with 6 bases between. Germline CDR1 is MDHEN and CDR2 is SYDVKM. There are 12 residues in the CDR3. This CDR3 reads CASRGASYEQYF. For the CDR3, the DNA is TGTGCCAGCAGGGGTGCCTCCTACGAGCAGTACTTC. The complete variable domain, with remaining parts taken from reference TRBV28 and TRBJ2-7, reads DVKVTQSSRYLVKRTGEKVFLECVQDMDHENMFWYRQDPGLGLRLIYFSYDVKMKEKGDIPEGYSVSREKKERFSLILESASTNQTSMYLCASRGASYEQYFGPGTRLTVT.

The genes are TRBV5-6 and TRBJ2-7; TRBD2 matches at 10 bases. The CDR3 runs to 16 residues. J was trimmed by 0 bases and V by 3 bases; bases with no gene match: 6. Germline V gene sequence: CDR1 SGHDT, CDR2 YYEEEE. In nucleotides, the CDR3 is TGTGCCAGCAGCTGGGGGACTAGCGACTACTCCTACGAGCAGTACTTC. It codes for CASSWGTSDYSYEQYF.

The chain links TRBV5-1 to TRBJ2-7; D is perhaps TRBD2 (5 bases). V lost 0 bases, J lost 7 bases, and 11 bases lay in between. There are 13 residues in the CDR3. Germline assignment: CDR1 SGHRS and CDR2 YFSETQ. The CDR3 bases are TGCGCCAGCAGCTTGGGGAACGGCGGGGAGCAGTACTTC. It yields the protein CASSLGNGGEQYF.

The chain uses TRBV5-6 and TRBJ1-5; D call uncertain. This CDR3 region has 14 residues. V was clipped by 4 bases and J by 6 bases, with 14 bases between them. CDR1 SGHDT and CDR2 YYEEEE come from the germline V gene. This CDR3 reads CASSPWPFTQPQHF. CDR3 nucleotides: TGTGCCAGCAGCCCATGGCCCTTTACTCAGCCCCAGCATTTT.

The chain has TRBV6-1 and TRBJ1-1; D gene uncertain. This CDR3 region has 12 residues. Per the germline V gene, CDR1 is MNHNS and CDR2 is SASEGT. V lost 4 bases to trimming and J lost 4 bases, with 7 bases between them. For the CDR3, the DNA is TGTGCCAGCAGTGGTCCCAGCACTGAAGCTTTCTTT. Protein sequence: CASSGPSTEAFF.

The rearrangement links TRBV10-3 to TRBJ1-6; 8 nucleotides align to TRBD1. The V and J ends lost 10 bases and 6 bases, in that order; junction bases with no gene match: 8. The CDR3 totals 14 residues. Germline loops: CDR1 ENHRY, CDR2 SYGVKD. The CDR3, as DNA: TGTGCCACCGCCGCGGGACAGGTTAATTCACCCCTCCACTTT. Translation gives CATAAGQVNSPLHF.

The J gene is TRBJ2-6, the V gene TRBV2; TRBD1 matches at 7 bases. V lost 5 bases to trimming and J lost 0 bases; unmatched junction nucleotides: 7. Germline V CDR1 and CDR2: SNHLY, FYNNEI. The CDR3 extends over 17 amino acids. The CDR3 is CASSLRTGTSGANVLTF. As DNA, the CDR3 is TGTGCCAGCAGTCTAAGGACAGGCACCTCTGGGGCCAACGTCCTGACTTTC. The full variable domain, with the rest looked up from reference TRBV2 and TRBJ2-6, is EPEVTQTPSHQVTQMGQEVILRCVPISNHLYFYWYRQILGQKVEFLVSFYNNEISEKSEIFDDQFSVERPDGSNFTLKIRSTKLEDSAMYFCASSLRTGTSGANVLTFGAGSRLTVL.

V usage is TRBV4-1 and J usage is TRBJ2-2; maybe TRBD2 (6 bases). The CDR3 runs to 15 residues. V was trimmed by 3 bases and J by 4 bases, leaving 12 bases between them. Germline CDR1 and CDR2: MGHRA and YSYEKL. DNA of the CDR3: TGCGCCAGCAGCCACGGGCAGGGAGGCACCGGGGAGCTGTTTTTT. Its translation is CASSHGQGGTGELFF.

The chain couples TRBV28 to TRBJ2-5; TRBD1 matches at 7 bases. The germline gives CDR1 MDHEN, CDR2 SYDVKM. The CDR3 consists of 13 residues. The junction had 7 bases not matched to a gene; V was cut back by 5 bases and J by 7 bases. CDR3 in amino acids: CASSQQGPGTQYF. The CDR3 nucleotides read TGTGCCAGCAGTCAACAGGGGCCCGGGACCCAGTACTTC.

The rearrangement joins TRBV2 to TRBJ1-2, with 9 bases aligning to TRBD1. Trimming cost V 2 bases and J 4 bases; bases outside gene matches: 2. Looked up from germline, CDR1 is SNHLY and CDR2 is FYNNEI. CDR3 length: 14 residues. For the CDR3, the DNA is TGTGCCAGCAGTGAAACAGGGGGCTCCTATGGCTACACCTTC. Its translation is CASSETGGSYGYTF.

The chain joins TRBV30 to TRBJ2-1; 8 nucleotides agree with TRBD1. V gave up 3 bases and J gave up 0 bases; unmatched junction bases: 4. The CDR3 has 15 residues. Germline CDR1 and CDR2: GTSNPN and SVGIG (reference sequence). The chain's CDR3 is CAWRTGVSSYNEQFF. The CDR3 DNA reads TGTGCCTGGAGGACAGGGGTGAGCTCCTACAATGAGCAGTTCTTC.

This chain uses TRBV6-6 with TRBJ1-2; 7 positions match TRBD1. This CDR3 has 15 residues. J was trimmed by 4 bases and V by 5 bases; bases with no gene match: 10. The germline V gene has CDR1 MNHNY and CDR2 SVGAGI (reference sequence). CDR3 region: CASSPPDRVAYGYTF. The CDR3 region has the DNA TGTGCCAGCAGTCCCCCAGACAGGGTGGCCTATGGCTACACCTTC.

This CDR3 reads CASSPMASGNTEAFF. CDR3 sequence (DNA): TGTGCCAGCTCACCAATGGCGTCGGGGAACACTGAAGCTTTCTTT. The rearrangement uses TRBV18 and TRBJ1-1; no clear D gene. V lost 2 bases to trimming and J lost 1 base, with 11 bases between them. CDR1 is KGHSH, CDR2 LQKENI, per germline. The length of the CDR3 is 15 residues.

The chain is built from TRBV5-1 and TRBJ2-3; TRBD2 matches 10 bases. This CDR3 is built from 17 residues. CDR1 and CDR2 (germline): SGHRS, YFSETQ. With 4 bases clipped from V and 1 base from J, the junction kept 9 bases outside the gene matches. The DNA for the CDR3 is TGCGCCAGCAGCGACACTAGCGGGGTTGCTGGCACAGATACGCAGTATTTT. This codes for CASSDTSGVAGTDTQYF.

J is TRBJ2-7 and V is TRBV10-3; maybe TRBD2 (6 bases). The CDR3 covers 11 residues. The ends were cut back, 0 bases at V and 11 bases at J, with 8 bases in the middle. The germline V gene encodes CDR1 ENHRY and CDR2 SYGVKD. The CDR3 region has the DNA TGTGCCATCAGTGAGTCGCGGGAAAAGTACTTC. Residues: CAISESREKYF.

Points on this clone: One end of the junction fails to match germline, which may point to a read error. This sequence joins TRBV11-3 and TRBJ2-1; D possibly corresponds to TRBD1 (7 bases). Germline V CDR1 and CDR2: SGHNT, YENEEA. This CDR3 is built from 15 residues. CDR3 bases: TGTGCCAGCAGCCTAGAGGGGGCAGGGAGGAATGAGCAGTTCTTC. Translating it yields CASSLEGAGRNEQFF.

This chain connects TRBV9 to TRBJ2-7; the match to TRBD1 covers 9 bases. The length of the CDR3 is 13 residues. Trimming took 4 bases from V and 3 from J; bases not matched to a gene: 2. The germline gives CDR1 SGDLS, CDR2 YYNGEE. CDR3 residues: CASSPTGGYEQYF. CDR3 nucleotide sequence: TGTGCCAGCAGCCCGACAGGGGGCTACGAGCAGTACTTC.

The chain links TRBV7-9 to TRBJ2-5, with D unclear. The germline V gene encodes CDR1 SEHNR and CDR2 FQNEAQ (reference sequence). The V gene lost 8 bases and the J gene lost 5 bases, with 12 bases spanning the gap. The CDR3 has 12 residues. Here the CDR3 DNA reads TGTGCCAGCCTTGGCAGAAGCGAGACCCAGTACTTC. It translates to CASLGRSETQYF.

The chain uses TRBV11-1 and TRBJ2-1, with TRBD1 identical over 10 bases. The CDR3 extends over 15 amino acids. The J segment lost 4 bases and the V segment lost 5 bases, leaving 5 bases of the junction unmatched. Per germline, CDR1 SGHAT and CDR2 FQDESV (reference sequence). The CDR3 sequence is CASSPGTGVYNEQFF. Written as DNA, the CDR3 is TGTGCCAGCAGCCCTGGGACAGGGGTGTACAATGAGCAGTTCTTC.

The V gene is TRBV5-4, the J gene TRBJ2-2; 9 positions agree with TRBD2. Germline V gives CDR1 SGHNT, CDR2 YYREEE (reference sequence). V trimming: 9 bases; J trimming: 6 bases; junction bases outside the gene matches: 15. CDR3 length equals 16 residues. The CDR3 DNA reads as TGTGCCACCACAGCCTTAGCGGGGGCAGAGGCCGGGGAGCTGTTTTTT. Translated, it gives CATTALAGAEAGELFF.